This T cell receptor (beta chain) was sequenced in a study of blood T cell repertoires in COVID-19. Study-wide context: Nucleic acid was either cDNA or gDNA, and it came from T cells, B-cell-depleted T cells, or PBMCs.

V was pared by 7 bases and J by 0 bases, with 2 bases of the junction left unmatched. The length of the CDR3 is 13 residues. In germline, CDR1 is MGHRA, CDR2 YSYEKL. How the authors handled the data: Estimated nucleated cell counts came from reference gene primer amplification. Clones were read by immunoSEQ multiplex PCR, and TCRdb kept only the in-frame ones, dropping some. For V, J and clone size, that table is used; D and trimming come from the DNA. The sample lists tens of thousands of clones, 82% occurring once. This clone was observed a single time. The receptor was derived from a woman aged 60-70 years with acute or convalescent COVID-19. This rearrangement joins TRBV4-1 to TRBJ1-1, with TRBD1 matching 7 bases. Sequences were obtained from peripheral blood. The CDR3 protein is CASNRGLNTEAFF. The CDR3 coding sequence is TGCGCCAGCAATAGGGGGCTGAACACTGAAGCTTTCTTT.